These T cell receptor beta chains were read from a single sample in a study of PD-1 blockade in classical Hodgkin lymphoma. The data were produced by immunoSEQ multiplex PCR, yet TCRdb's version contains in-frame clones alone and is incomplete. The data contain 110,000 or so clones, roughly 89% of them singletons. The material sequenced was peripheral blood mononuclear cells (PBMCs), taken before the fourth cycle of nivolumab. These receptors originate from a human donor with classical Hodgkin lymphoma. Each CDR3 is given with its conserved first and last residue. D genes are given only for firm matches. Size tells how often a clone was seen (once, few, many) or the class of an expanded clone, and some rows leave it out.

d_call: .
v_call: TRBV10-3
j_call: TRBJ2-3
clone_size: .
cdr3_aa: CAISRGSSTDTQYF
cdr3_nt: TGTGCCATCAGTCGAGGGTCTAGCACAGATACGCAGTATTTT

d_call: .
v_call: TRBV5-1
j_call: TRBJ1-1
clone_size: .
cdr3_aa: CASSLNSDGRTEAFF
cdr3_nt: TGCGCCAGCAGCTTGAACTCAGATGGGAGGACTGAAGCTTTCTTT

d_call: TRBD1
v_call: TRBV28
j_call: TRBJ2-3
clone_size: .
cdr3_aa: CASSLRQGQYF
cdr3_nt: TGTGCCAGCAGTTTGAGACAGGGTCAGTATTTT

d_call: TRBD1
v_call: TRBV30
j_call: TRBJ1-4
clone_size: .
cdr3_aa: CAWSVTGLRGYEKLFF
cdr3_nt: TGTGCCTGGAGTGTGACAGGGTTGAGGGGATATGAAAAACTGTTTTTT

d_call: .
v_call: TRBV7-6
j_call: TRBJ2-5
clone_size: .
cdr3_aa: CASSLERLVVETQYF
cdr3_nt: TGTGCCAGCAGCTTAGAGCGACTAGTGGTAGAGACCCAGTACTTC

d_call: .
v_call: TRBV10-3
j_call: TRBJ2-3
clone_size: .
cdr3_aa: CAISQLRESTDTQYF
cdr3_nt: TGTGCCATCAGCCAGTTGAGGGAGAGCACAGATACGCAGTATTTT

d_call: TRBD1
v_call: TRBV4-2
j_call: TRBJ1-2
clone_size: .
cdr3_aa: CASSQDGDRYGYTF
cdr3_nt: TGTGCCAGCAGCCAAGATGGGGACAGGTATGGCTACACCTTC

d_call: .
v_call: TRBV18
j_call: TRBJ2-5
clone_size: .
cdr3_aa: CASSPLQGETQYF
cdr3_nt: TGTGCCAGCTCACCACTCCAGGGGGAGACCCAGTACTTC

d_call: .
v_call: TRBV5-6
j_call: TRBJ2-7
clone_size: .
cdr3_aa: CASSRDVGSRSYEQYF
cdr3_nt: TGTGCCAGCAGCCGTGACGTGGGATCCCGCTCCTACGAGCAGTACTTC

d_call: TRBD1
v_call: TRBV7-2
j_call: TRBJ2-7
clone_size: once
cdr3_aa: CASSPSTGSLTEQYF
cdr3_nt: TGTGCCAGCAGCCCATCGACAGGGTCGCTTACCGAGCAGTACTTC

d_call: .
v_call: TRBV18
j_call: TRBJ2-3
clone_size: .
cdr3_aa: CASSPVLGGGDTQYF
cdr3_nt: TGTGCCAGCTCGCCAGTTTTGGGGGGAGGAGATACGCAGTATTTT

d_call: TRBD1
v_call: TRBV10-1
j_call: TRBJ2-7
clone_size: .
cdr3_aa: CANPGGRGSYEQYF
cdr3_nt: TGCGCCAACCCAGGGGGTAGGGGCTCCTACGAGCAGTACTTC

d_call: .
v_call: TRBV27
j_call: TRBJ2-1
clone_size: .
cdr3_aa: CASSWGRTREMVSGQFF
cdr3_nt: TGTGCCAGCAGTTGGGGGCGTACCCGGGAGATGGTCTCAGGGCAGTTCTTC

d_call: TRBD1
v_call: TRBV5-1
j_call: TRBJ2-2
clone_size: .
cdr3_aa: CASSATGVQNYGELFF
cdr3_nt: TGCGCCAGCAGCGCGACAGGGGTCCAGAACTACGGGGAGCTGTTTTTT

d_call: .
v_call: TRBV7-2
j_call: TRBJ2-2
clone_size: .
cdr3_aa: CASSSKARYSGELFF
cdr3_nt: TGTGCCAGCAGCTCGAAGGCTAGATATTCCGGGGAGCTGTTTTTT

d_call: .
v_call: TRBV7-2
j_call: TRBJ1-1
clone_size: .
cdr3_aa: CASSPPPLGTEAFF
cdr3_nt: TGTGCCAGCAGCCCCCCACCTTTGGGGACTGAAGCTTTCTTT

d_call: .
v_call: TRBV18
j_call: TRBJ2-2
clone_size: .
cdr3_aa: CASSARDGISNTGELFF
cdr3_nt: TGTGCCAGCTCAGCTCGCGACGGAATTTCGAACACCGGGGAGCTGTTTTTT

d_call: .
v_call: TRBV25-1
j_call: TRBJ1-5
clone_size: .
cdr3_aa: CASSEGDNQPQHF
cdr3_nt: TGTGCCAGCAGTGAAGGGGACAATCAGCCCCAGCATTTT

d_call: TRBD1
v_call: TRBV28
j_call: TRBJ1-4
clone_size: .
cdr3_aa: CASSDRGNEKLFF
cdr3_nt: TGTGCCAGCAGCGACAGGGGAAATGAAAAACTGTTTTTT

d_call: TRBD2
v_call: TRBV7-9
j_call: TRBJ2-3
clone_size: .
cdr3_aa: CASSIIIAGVGTDTQYF
cdr3_nt: TGTGCCAGCAGCATAATAATAGCGGGAGTGGGTACAGATACGCAGTATTTT

d_call: TRBD1
v_call: TRBV7-2
j_call: TRBJ2-7
clone_size: .
cdr3_aa: CASSSTGGSSYEQYF
cdr3_nt: TGTGCCAGCAGCTCGACAGGGGGAAGCTCCTACGAGCAGTACTTC

d_call: .
v_call: TRBV5-8
j_call: TRBJ2-1
clone_size: .
cdr3_aa: CASSLAGGSYSEQFF
cdr3_nt: TGTGCCAGCAGCTTGGCCGGGGGTTCCTACAGTGAGCAGTTCTTC

d_call: .
v_call: TRBV27
j_call: TRBJ1-1
clone_size: .
cdr3_aa: CASSLVGVGNTEAFF
cdr3_nt: TGTGCCAGCAGTTTAGTAGGGGTTGGGAACACTGAAGCTTTCTTT

d_call: .
v_call: TRBV6-5
j_call: TRBJ1-2
clone_size: few
cdr3_aa: CASTPGGALYGYTF
cdr3_nt: TGTGCCAGCACCCCAGGCGGAGCCCTCTATGGCTACACCTTC

d_call: .
v_call: TRBV27
j_call: TRBJ1-5
clone_size: .
cdr3_aa: CASSFGQSNQPQHF
cdr3_nt: TGTGCCAGCAGTTTTGGGCAGTCCAATCAGCCCCAGCATTTT

d_call: .
v_call: TRBV25-1
j_call: TRBJ1-1
clone_size: .
cdr3_aa: CASSEWGSGDTEAFF
cdr3_nt: TGTGCCAGCAGTGAATGGGGGAGTGGGGACACTGAAGCTTTCTTT

d_call: TRBD1
v_call: TRBV6-5
j_call: TRBJ2-7
clone_size: .
cdr3_aa: CASSYFSTGHMYEQYF
cdr3_nt: TGTGCCAGCAGTTACTTTTCGACAGGGCACATGTACGAGCAGTACTTC

d_call: .
v_call: TRBV30
j_call: TRBJ1-1
clone_size: .
cdr3_aa: CAWSVLGSAEAFF
cdr3_nt: TGTGCCTGGAGTGTACTGGGGAGCGCTGAAGCTTTCTTT

d_call: .
v_call: TRBV6-1
j_call: TRBJ1-5
clone_size: few
cdr3_aa: CASERGGQPQHF
cdr3_nt: TGTGCCAGCGAAAGAGGGGGGCAGCCCCAGCATTTT

d_call: TRBD1
v_call: TRBV28
j_call: TRBJ1-2
clone_size: few
cdr3_aa: CASRAGQGLTGYTF
cdr3_nt: TGTGCCAGCAGAGCGGGACAGGGGCTTACGGGCTACACCTTC

d_call: .
v_call: TRBV19
j_call: TRBJ1-5
clone_size: .
cdr3_aa: CASSIEGQPQHF
cdr3_nt: TGTGCCAGTAGTATAGAGGGCCAGCCCCAGCATTTT

d_call: .
v_call: TRBV6-5
j_call: TRBJ1-1
clone_size: once
cdr3_aa: CASSSTNTEAFF
cdr3_nt: TGTGCCAGCAGTTCAACGAACACTGAAGCTTTCTTT

d_call: .
v_call: TRBV7-7
j_call: TRBJ2-5
clone_size: .
cdr3_aa: CASSLTWGPQETQYF
cdr3_nt: TGTGCCAGCAGCTTAACTTGGGGGCCCCAAGAGACCCAGTACTTC